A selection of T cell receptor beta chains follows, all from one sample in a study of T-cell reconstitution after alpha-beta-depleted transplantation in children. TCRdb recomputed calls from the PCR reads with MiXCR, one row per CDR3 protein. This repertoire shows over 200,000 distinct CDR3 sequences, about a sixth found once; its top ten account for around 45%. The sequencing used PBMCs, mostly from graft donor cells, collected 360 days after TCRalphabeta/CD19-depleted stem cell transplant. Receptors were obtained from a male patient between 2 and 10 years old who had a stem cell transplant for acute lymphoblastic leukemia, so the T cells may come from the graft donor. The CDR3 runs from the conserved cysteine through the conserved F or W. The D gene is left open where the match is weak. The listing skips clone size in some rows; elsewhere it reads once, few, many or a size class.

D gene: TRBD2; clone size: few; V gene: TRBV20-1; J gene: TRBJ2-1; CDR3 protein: CSASFSSGGYNEQFF; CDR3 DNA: TGCAGTGCTAGTTTCTCTAGCGGGGGTTACAATGAGCAGTTCTTC
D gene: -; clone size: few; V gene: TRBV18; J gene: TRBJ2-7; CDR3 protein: CASSPHEFFAGVSYEQYF; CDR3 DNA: TGTGCCAGCTCACCACATGAGTTTTTTGCAGGAGTCTCCTACGAGCAGTACTTC
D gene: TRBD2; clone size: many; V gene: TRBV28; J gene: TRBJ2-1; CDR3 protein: CASGGDYNEQFF; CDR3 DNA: TGTGCCAGCGGGGGGGACTACAATGAGCAGTTCTTC
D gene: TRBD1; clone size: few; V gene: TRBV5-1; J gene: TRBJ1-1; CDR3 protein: CASSRDSGNTEAFF; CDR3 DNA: TGCGCCAGCAGCAGGGACAGCGGGAACACTGAAGCTTTCTTT
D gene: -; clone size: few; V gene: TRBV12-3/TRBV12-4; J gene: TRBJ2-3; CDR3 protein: CASSLLVAVNTDTQYF; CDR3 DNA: TGTGCCAGCAGTTTACTGGTGGCCGTTAACACAGATACGCAGTATTTT
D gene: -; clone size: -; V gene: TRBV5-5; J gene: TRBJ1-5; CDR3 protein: CASSVQGFYSNQPQHF; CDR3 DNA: TGTGCCAGCAGCGTACAGGGTTTCTATAGCAATCAGCCCCAGCATTTT
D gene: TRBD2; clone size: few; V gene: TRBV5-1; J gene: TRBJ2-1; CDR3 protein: CASSLQTSGRLDNEQFF; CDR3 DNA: TGCGCCAGCAGCTTGCAGACTAGCGGGAGGCTGGACAATGAGCAGTTCTTC
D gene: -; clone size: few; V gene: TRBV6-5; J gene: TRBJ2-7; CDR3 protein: CASSRRRWVYEQYF; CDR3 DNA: TGTGCCAGCAGCCGCCGGCGGTGGGTTTACGAGCAGTACTTC
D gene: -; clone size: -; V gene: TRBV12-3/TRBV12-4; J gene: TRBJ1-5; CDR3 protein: CASSLSQGSNQPQHF; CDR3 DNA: TGTGCCAGCAGTTTAAGCCAGGGGAGCAATCAGCCCCAGCATTTT
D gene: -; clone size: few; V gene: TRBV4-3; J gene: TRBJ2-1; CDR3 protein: CASSHGADEQFF; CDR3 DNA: TGCGCCAGCAGCCACGGCGCCGATGAGCAGTTCTTC
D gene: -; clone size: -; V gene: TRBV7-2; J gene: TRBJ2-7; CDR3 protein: CASSPTGGEYEQYF; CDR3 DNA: TGTGCCAGCAGCCCCACAGGGGGGGAGTACGAGCAGTACTTC
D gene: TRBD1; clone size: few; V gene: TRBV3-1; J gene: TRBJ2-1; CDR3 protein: CASSLGQGVMDEQFF; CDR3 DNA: TGTGCCAGCAGCCTGGGACAGGGTGTGATGGATGAGCAGTTCTTC
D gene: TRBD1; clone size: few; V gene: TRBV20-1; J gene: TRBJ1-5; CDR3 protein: CSARKDRGGQPQHF; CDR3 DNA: TGCAGTGCTAGAAAGGACAGGGGAGGTCAGCCCCAGCATTTT
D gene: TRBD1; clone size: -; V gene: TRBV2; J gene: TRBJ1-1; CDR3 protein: CASPRTGGNTEAFF; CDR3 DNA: TGTGCCAGCCCGCGGACAGGGGGGAACACTGAAGCTTTCTTT
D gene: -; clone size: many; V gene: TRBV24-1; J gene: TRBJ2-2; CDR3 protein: CATKGTKAGELFF; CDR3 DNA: TGTGCCACCAAAGGGACAAAGGCCGGGGAGCTGTTTTTT
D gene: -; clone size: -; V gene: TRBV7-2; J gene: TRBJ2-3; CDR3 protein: CASSLEGQGTDTQYF; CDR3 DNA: TGTGCCAGCAGCTTAGAAGGGCAGGGCACAGATACGCAGTATTTT
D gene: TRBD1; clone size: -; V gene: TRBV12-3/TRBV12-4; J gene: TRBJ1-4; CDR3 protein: CASSWGGTGEKLFF; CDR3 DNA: TGTGCCAGCAGTTGGGGTGGGACAGGGGAAAAACTGTTTTTT
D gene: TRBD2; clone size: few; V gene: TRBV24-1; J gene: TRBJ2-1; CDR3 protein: CATSGAGVGYNEQFF; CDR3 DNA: TGTGCCACCAGTGGAGCGGGAGTGGGGTACAATGAGCAGTTCTTC
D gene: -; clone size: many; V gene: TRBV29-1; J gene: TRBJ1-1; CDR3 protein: CSVGGGNTEAFF; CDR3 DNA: TGCAGCGTTGGGGGAGGGAACACTGAAGCTTTCTTT
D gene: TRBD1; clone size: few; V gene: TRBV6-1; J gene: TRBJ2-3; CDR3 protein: CASSPRTGGFTDTQYF; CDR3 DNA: TGTGCCAGCAGTCCACGGACAGGAGGATTCACAGATACGCAGTATTTT
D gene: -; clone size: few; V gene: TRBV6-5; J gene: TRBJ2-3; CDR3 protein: CASSSRDDTQYF; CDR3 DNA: TGTGCCAGCAGTTCCAGGGATGATACGCAGTATTTT
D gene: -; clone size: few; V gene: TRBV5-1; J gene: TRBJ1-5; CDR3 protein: CASSLAPQGSNQPQHF; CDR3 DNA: TGCGCCAGCAGCTTAGCCCCACAGGGTTCGAATCAGCCCCAGCATTTT
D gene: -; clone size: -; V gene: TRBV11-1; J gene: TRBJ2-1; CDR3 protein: CASSLASPGPVIYNEQFF; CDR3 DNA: TGTGCCAGCAGCTTAGCGTCACCCGGGCCTGTTATTTACAATGAGCAGTTCTTC
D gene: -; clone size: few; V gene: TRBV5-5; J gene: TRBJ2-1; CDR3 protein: CASSLVGQYNEQFF; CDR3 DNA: TGTGCCAGCAGCTTGGTGGGCCAGTACAATGAGCAGTTCTTC
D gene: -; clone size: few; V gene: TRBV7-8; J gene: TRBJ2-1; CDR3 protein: CASSLIGPLGYGDEQFF; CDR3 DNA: TGTGCCAGCAGCTTAATCGGACCGCTGGGGTATGGGGATGAGCAGTTCTTC
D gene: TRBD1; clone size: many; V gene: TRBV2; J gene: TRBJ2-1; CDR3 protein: CASLGQGVYNEQFF; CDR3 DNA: TGTGCCAGTTTGGGACAGGGGGTCTACAATGAGCAGTTCTTC
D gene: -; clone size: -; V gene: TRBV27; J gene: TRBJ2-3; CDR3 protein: CASGGQASMPDTQYF; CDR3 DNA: TGTGCCAGCGGGGGGCAGGCCAGCATGCCAGATACGCAGTATTTT
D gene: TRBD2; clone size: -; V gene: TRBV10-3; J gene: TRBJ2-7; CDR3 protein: CAISDPGLAGVSSYEQYF; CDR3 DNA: TGTGCCATCAGTGATCCCGGACTAGCGGGAGTTAGCTCCTACGAGCAGTACTTC
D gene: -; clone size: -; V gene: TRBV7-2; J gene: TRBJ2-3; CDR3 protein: CASSSIAAESTDTQYF; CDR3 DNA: TGTGCCAGCAGCTCCATAGCGGCTGAGAGCACAGATACGCAGTATTTT
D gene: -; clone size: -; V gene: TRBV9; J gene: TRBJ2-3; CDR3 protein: CASSVGAGGTSTQYF; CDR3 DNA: TGTGCCAGCAGCGTAGGTGCCGGGGGTACAAGCACGCAGTATTTT
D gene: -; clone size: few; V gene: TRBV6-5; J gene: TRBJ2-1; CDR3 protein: CASSYSTVYNEQFF; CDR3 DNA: TGTGCCAGCAGTTACTCGACGGTGTACAATGAGCAGTTCTTC
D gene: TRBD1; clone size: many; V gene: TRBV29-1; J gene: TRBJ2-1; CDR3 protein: CSVEGYRGNEQFF; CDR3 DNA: TGCAGCGTTGAAGGTTACAGGGGGAATGAGCAGTTCTTC